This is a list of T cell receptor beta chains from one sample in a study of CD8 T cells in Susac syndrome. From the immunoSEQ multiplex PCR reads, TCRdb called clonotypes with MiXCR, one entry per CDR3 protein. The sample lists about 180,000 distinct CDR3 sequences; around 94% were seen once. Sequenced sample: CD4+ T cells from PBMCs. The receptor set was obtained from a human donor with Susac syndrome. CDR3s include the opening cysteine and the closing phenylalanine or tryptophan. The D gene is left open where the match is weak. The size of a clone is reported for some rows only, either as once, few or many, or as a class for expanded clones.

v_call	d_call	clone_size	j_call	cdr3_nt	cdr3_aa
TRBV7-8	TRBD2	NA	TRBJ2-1	TGTGCCAGCAGCTTAGAGCTAGCGGGAGTTACGAATGAGCAGTTCTTC	CASSLELAGVTNEQFF
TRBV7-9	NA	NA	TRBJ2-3	TGTGCCAGCAGCTTTCGACTGAGCACAGATACGCAGTATTTT	CASSFRLSTDTQYF
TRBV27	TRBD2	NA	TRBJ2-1	TGTGCCAGCAGTAGGGGAGGGCAGTACAATGAGCAGTTCTTC	CASSRGGQYNEQFF
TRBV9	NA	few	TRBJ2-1	TGTGCCAGCAGCCCCACCTCGGGGTCCTACAATGAGCAGTTCTTC	CASSPTSGSYNEQFF
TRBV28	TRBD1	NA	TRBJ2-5	TGTGCCAGCAGTTGGGGGACAGGCCCTCAAGAGACCCAGTACTTC	CASSWGTGPQETQYF
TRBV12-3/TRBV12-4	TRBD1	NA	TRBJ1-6	TGTGCCAGCAGTCCCGGGACAGCCTCCTATAATTCACCCCTCCACTTT	CASSPGTASYNSPLHF
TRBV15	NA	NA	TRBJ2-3	TGTGCCACCAGCAGAGAAGGTCACTCCGGCGCAGATACGCAGTATTTT	CATSREGHSGADTQYF
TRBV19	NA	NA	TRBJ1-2	TGTGCCAGTAGTAGTCAGGGGAGTAGCTATGGCTACACCTTC	CASSSQGSSYGYTF
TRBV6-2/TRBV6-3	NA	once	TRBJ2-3	TGTGCCAGCAGTTACGGGGCCCGCACAGATACGCAGTATTTT	CASSYGARTDTQYF
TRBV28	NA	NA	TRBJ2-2	TGTGCCAGCAGTTTATCCGGGGACACCGGGGAGCTGTTTTTT	CASSLSGDTGELFF
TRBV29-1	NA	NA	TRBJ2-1	TGCAGCGCACTGTGGGACAATGAGCAGTTCTTC	CSALWDNEQFF
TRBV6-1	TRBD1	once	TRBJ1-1	TGTGCCAGCAGTACCCAAACAGGGGGCAGCGTCGCTGAAGCTTTCTTT	CASSTQTGGSVAEAFF
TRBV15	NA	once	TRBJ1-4	TGTGCCACCAGCAGAGATCGAGGGATTGGAAAACTGTTTTTT	CATSRDRGIGKLFF
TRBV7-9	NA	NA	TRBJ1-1	TGTGCCAGCAGCTTAGCTGGCCGGTTGGGCACTGAAGCTTTCTTT	CASSLAGRLGTEAFF
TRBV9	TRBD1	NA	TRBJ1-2	TGTGCCAGCAGCGTGGGGACAGGGGGCGACTATGGCTACACCTTC	CASSVGTGGDYGYTF
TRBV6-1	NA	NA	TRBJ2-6	TGTGCCAGCAGCCCCGGACAGTTCAGCTCTGGGGCCAACGTCCTGACTTTC	CASSPGQFSSGANVLTF
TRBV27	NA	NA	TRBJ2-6	TGTGCCAGCAGTACTTCTGGGGCCAACGTCCTGACTTTC	CASSTSGANVLTF
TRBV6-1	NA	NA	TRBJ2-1	TGTGCCAGCAGCACTCCGGATTCCGGGACGCCTACGGGTGATGAGCAGTTCTTC	CASSTPDSGTPTGDEQFF
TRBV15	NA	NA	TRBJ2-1	TGTGCCACCAGCAACAGGACCTACAATGAGCAGTTCTTC	CATSNRTYNEQFF
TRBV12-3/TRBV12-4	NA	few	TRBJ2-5	TGTGCCAGCAGTTCGACTTGGGGGGAGACCCAGTACTTC	CASSSTWGETQYF
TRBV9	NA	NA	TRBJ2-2	TGTGCCAGCAGGGGGGCGGGAACCGGGGAGCTGTTTTTT	CASRGAGTGELFF
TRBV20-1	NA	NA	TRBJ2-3	TGCAGTGCTAGATCCGGGACACGGGTCACAGATACGCAGTATTTT	CSARSGTRVTDTQYF
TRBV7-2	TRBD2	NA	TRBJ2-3	TGTGCCAGCAGCTTAGTCGCTAGCGGGATCACAGATACGCAGTATTTT	CASSLVASGITDTQYF
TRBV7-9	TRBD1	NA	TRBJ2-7	TGTGCCAGCAGCTCGACAGGGGTGCTGAACGAGCAGTACTTC	CASSSTGVLNEQYF
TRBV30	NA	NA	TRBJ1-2	TGTGCCTCGAATCGGAGGGCCCCTAACTATGGCTACACCTTC	CASNRRAPNYGYTF
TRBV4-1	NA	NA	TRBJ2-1	TGCGCCAGCACCCACTACAATGAGCAGTTCTTC	CASTHYNEQFF
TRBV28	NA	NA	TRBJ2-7	TGTGCCAGCAGTTTTCCTGGGGAGCAGTACTTC	CASSFPGEQYF
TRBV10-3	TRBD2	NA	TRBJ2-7	TGTGCCATCAGTGAGTACCTAGCGGGAACCTCCTACGAGCAGTACTTC	CAISEYLAGTSYEQYF
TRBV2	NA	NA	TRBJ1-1	TGTGCCAGCAGTGATTCGGGGGTAGCAGCTTTCTTT	CASSDSGVAAFF
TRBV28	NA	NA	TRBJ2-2	TGTGCCAGCAGTCCGGTGATCGGGGAGCTGTTTTTT	CASSPVIGELFF
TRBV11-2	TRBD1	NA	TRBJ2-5	TGTGCCAGCAGCTTAGACCTACAGGGGTTGGAGACCCAGTACTTC	CASSLDLQGLETQYF
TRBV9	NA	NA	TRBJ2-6	TGTGCCAGCAGCGTAGCCGCCTCTGGGGCCAACGTCCTGACTTTC	CASSVAASGANVLTF
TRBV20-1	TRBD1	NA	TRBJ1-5	TGCAGTGCTTCCCATCCAGGGGGTCAGCCCCAGCATTTT	CSASHPGGQPQHF
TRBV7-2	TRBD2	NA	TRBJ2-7	TGTGCCAGCAGCTTAAGCTCTAGCGGGCAGTACTTC	CASSLSSSGQYF
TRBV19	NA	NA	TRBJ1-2	TGTGCCAGTAATTCGCTCGGGTTGGGCGGCTACACCTTC	CASNSLGLGGYTF
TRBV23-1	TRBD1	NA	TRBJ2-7	TGCGCCAGCAGTCAGTTCGACGACAGGGCACCTCTCTACGAGCAGTACTTC	CASSQFDDRAPLYEQYF
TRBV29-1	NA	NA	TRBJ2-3	TGCAGCGTTGTTTTGGGCGGACCTGAATGGGATACGCAGTATTTT	CSVVLGGPEWDTQYF
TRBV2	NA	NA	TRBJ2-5	TGTGCCAGCACAGGAGGCTCCGGGCAAGAGACCCAGTACTTC	CASTGGSGQETQYF
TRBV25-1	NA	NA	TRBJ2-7	TGTGCCACCGGACAAGATCTGCACGAGCAGTACTTC	CATGQDLHEQYF
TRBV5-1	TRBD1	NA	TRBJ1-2	TGCGCCAGCAGCTTGGAACAGGGGAGGAGCTACACCTTC	CASSLEQGRSYTF
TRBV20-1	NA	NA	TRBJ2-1	TGCAGTGCTAGCCATGGAGCGGGCTCCTACAATGAGCAGTTCTTC	CSASHGAGSYNEQFF
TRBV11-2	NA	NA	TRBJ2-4	TGTGCCAGCAGCTTAGAGGGACGCCGCATTCAGTACTTC	CASSLEGRRIQYF
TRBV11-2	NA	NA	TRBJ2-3	TGTGCCAGCAGCTCTATTGGGGTGAGCACAGATACGCAGTATTTT	CASSSIGVSTDTQYF
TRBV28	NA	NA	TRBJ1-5	TGTGCCAGCGGGCCGGGGGGGATCCAGCCCCAGCATTTT	CASGPGGIQPQHF
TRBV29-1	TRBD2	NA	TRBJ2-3	TGCAGCGTCGACCCTAGCGGGAGTACAGATACGCAGTATTTT	CSVDPSGSTDTQYF
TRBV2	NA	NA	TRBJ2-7	TGTGCCAGCAGTGGCGGGGACCGTAGCTCCTACGAGCAGTACTTC	CASSGGDRSSYEQYF
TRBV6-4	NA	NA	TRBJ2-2	TGTGCCAGCTCGCCTGGGCCGTTTGACACCGGGGAGCTGTTTTTT	CASSPGPFDTGELFF
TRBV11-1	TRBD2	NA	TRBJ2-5	TGTGCCAGCAGCTTGACTAGCGGCGAAGAGACCCAGTACTTC	CASSLTSGEETQYF